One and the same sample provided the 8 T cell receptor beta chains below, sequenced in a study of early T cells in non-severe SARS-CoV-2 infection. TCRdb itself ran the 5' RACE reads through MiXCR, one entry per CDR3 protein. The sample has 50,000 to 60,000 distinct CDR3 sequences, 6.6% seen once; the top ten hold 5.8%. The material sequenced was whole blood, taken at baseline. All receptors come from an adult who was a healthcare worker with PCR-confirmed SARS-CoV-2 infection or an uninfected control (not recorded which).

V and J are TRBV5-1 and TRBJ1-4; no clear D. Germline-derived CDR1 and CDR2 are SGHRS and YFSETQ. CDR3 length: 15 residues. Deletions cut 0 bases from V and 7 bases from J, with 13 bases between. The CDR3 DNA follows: TGCGCCAGCAGCTTGGAGCCGGCCCTAGGTGAAAAACTGTTTTTT. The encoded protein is CASSLEPALGEKLFF.

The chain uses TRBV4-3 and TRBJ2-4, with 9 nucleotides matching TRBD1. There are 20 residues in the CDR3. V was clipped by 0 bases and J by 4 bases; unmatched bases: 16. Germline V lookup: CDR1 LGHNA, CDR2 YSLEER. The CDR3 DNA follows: TGCGCCAGCAGCCAAGATCGCCAATCTACCTTCGGGACAGGGAAAAACATTCAGTACTTC. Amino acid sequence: CASSQDRQSTFGTGKNIQYF.

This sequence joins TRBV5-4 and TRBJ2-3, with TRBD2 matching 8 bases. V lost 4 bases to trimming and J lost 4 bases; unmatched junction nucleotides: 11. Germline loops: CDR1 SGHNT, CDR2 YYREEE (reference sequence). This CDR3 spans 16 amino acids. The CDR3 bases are TGTGCCAGCAGCCCAATAGCGGGGTGGGGTGCAGATACGCAGTATTTT. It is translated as CASSPIAGWGADTQYF.

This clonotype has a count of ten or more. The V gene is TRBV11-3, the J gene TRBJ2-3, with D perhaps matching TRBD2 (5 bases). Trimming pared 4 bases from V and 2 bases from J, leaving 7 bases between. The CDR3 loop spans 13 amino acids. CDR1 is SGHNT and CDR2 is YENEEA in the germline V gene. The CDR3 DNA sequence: TGTGCCAGCAGCTATGGACTCACAGATACGCAGTATTTT. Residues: CASSYGLTDTQYF.

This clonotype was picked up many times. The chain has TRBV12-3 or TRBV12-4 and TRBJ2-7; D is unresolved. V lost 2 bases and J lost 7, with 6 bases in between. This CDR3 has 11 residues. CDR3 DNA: TGTGCCAGCAGTTTAACGAGGGAGCAGTACTTC. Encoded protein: CASSLTREQYF.

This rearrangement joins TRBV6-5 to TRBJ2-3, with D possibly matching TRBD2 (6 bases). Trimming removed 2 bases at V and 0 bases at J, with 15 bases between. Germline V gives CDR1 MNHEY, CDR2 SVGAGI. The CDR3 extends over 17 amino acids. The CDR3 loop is CASSYRLGGASTDTQYF. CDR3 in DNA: TGTGCCAGCAGTTACCGCTTGGGCGGGGCGAGCACAGATACGCAGTATTTT.

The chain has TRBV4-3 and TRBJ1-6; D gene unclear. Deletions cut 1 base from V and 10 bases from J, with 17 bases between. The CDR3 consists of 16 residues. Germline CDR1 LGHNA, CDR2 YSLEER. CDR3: CASSQVDAGVRSPLHF. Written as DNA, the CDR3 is TGCGCCAGCAGCCAAGTTGATGCGGGAGTGCGCTCACCCCTCCACTTT.

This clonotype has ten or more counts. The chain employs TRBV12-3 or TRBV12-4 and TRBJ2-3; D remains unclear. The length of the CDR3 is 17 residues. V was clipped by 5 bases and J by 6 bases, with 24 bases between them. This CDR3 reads CASSPPPGTVDSDTQYF. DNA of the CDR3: TGTGCCAGCAGTCCCCCGCCGGGTACGGTCGACTCCGATACGCAGTATTTT.